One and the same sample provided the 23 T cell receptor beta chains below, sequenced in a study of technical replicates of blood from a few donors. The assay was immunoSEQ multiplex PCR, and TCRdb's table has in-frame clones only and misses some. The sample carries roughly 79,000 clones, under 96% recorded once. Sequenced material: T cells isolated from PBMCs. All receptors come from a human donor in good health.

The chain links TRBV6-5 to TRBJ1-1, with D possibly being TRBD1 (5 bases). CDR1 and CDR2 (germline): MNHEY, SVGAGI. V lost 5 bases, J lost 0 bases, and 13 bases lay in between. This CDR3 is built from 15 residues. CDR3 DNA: TGTGCCAGCAGTCTCGGGGCGGGGATGAACACTGAAGCTTTCTTT. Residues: CASSLGAGMNTEAFF.

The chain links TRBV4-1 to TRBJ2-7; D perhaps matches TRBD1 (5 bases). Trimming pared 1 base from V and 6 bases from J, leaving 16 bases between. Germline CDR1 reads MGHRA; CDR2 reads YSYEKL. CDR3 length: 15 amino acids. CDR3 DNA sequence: TGCGCCAGCAGCCAAGTAGGATGGGGCCCTTCCGAGCAGTACTTC. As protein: CASSQVGWGPSEQYF.

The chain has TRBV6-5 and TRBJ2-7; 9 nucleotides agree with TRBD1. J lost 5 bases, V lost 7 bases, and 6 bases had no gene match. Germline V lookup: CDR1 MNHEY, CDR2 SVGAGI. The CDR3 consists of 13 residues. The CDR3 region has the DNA TGTGCCAGCAAGAAGACAGGGGGGAACGAGCAGTACTTC. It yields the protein CASKKTGGNEQYF.

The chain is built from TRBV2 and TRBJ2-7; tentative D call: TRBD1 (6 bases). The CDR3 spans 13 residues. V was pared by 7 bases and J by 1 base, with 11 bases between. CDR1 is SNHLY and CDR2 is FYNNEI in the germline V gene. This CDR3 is CASIQGSSYEQYF. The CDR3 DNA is TGTGCCAGCATACAGGGATCGTCCTACGAGCAGTACTTC.

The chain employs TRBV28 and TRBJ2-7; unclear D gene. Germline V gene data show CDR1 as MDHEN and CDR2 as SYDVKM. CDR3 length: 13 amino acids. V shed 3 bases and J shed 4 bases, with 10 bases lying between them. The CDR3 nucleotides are TGTGCCAGCAGTTTGGCACCCATGTACGAGCAGTACTTC. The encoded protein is CASSLAPMYEQYF.

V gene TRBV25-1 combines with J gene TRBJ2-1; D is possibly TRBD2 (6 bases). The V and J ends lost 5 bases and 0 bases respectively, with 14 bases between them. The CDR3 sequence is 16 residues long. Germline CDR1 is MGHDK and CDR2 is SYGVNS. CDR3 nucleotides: TGTGCCAGCAGTATTGGCGGGACGATCTCCTACAATGAGCAGTTCTTC. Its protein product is CASSIGGTISYNEQFF.

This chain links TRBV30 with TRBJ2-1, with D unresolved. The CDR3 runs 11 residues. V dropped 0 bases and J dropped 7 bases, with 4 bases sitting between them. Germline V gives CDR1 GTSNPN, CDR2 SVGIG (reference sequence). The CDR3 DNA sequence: TGTGCCTGGAGTGTACAGAATGAGCAGTTCTTC. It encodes CAWSVQNEQFF.

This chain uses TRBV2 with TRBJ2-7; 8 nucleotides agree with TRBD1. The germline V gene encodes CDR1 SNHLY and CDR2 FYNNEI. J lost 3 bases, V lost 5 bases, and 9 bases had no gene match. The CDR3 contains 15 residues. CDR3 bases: TGTGCCAGCAGTCAGGGGGCAGGGTTTCTCTACGAGCAGTACTTC. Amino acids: CASSQGAGFLYEQYF.

CDR3 bases: TGCGCCAGCAGTGACCGTGTGGGACAGGGAGAAGAGACCCAGTACTTC. This gives the protein CASSDRVGQGEETQYF. The chain has TRBV10-1 and TRBJ2-5; 9 nucleotides match TRBD1. Germline-derived CDR1 and CDR2 are WNHNN and SYGVQD (reference sequence). The CDR3 extends over 16 amino acids. V dropped 3 bases and J dropped 3; count of bases not matched to a gene: 8.

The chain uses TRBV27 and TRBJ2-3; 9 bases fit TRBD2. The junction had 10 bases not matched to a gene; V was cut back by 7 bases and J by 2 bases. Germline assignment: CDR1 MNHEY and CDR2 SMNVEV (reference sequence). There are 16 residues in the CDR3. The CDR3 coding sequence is TGTGCCAGCACTTCTAGAGAGCGGGAGGTCACAGATACGCAGTATTTT. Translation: CASTSREREVTDTQYF.

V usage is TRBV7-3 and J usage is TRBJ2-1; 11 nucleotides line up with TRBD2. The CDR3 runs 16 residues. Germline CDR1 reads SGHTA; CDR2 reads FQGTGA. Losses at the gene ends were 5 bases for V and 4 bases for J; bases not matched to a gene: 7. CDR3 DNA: TGTGCCAGCAGCCCCGGGGGGACTAGCGGATACAATGAGCAGTTCTTC. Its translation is CASSPGGTSGYNEQFF.

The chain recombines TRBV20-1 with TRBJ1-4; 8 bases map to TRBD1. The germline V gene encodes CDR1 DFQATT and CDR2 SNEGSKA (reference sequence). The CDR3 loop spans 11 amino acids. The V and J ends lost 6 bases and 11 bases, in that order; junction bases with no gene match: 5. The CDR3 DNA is TGCAGTGCGAGGACAGGGCGGAAACTGTTTTTT. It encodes CSARTGRKLFF.

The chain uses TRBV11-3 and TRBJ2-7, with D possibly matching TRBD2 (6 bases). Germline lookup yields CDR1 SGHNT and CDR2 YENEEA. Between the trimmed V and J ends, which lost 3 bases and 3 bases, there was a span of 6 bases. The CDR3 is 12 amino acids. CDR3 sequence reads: CASSFGGYEQYF. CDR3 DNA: TGTGCCAGCAGCTTCGGGGGCTACGAGCAGTACTTC.

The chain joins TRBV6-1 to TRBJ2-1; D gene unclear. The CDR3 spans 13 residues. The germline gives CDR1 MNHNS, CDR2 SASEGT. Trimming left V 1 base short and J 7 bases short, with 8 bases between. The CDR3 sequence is CASSEDPRNEQFF. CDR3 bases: TGTGCCAGCAGTGAAGACCCGCGGAATGAGCAGTTCTTC.

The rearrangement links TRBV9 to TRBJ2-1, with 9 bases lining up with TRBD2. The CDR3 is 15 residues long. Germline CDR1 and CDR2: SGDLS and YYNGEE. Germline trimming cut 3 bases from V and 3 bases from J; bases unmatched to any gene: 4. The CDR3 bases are TGTGCCAGCAGCGCTAGCGGGGACCGCTACAATGAGCAGTTCTTC. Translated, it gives CASSASGDRYNEQFF.

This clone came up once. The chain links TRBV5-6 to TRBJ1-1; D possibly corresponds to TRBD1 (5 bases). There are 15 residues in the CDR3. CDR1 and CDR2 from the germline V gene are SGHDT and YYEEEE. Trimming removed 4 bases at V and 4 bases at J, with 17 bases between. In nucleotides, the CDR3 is TGTGCCAGCAGCCCTACGGGCGGGGCCCTCACTGAAGCTTTCTTT. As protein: CASSPTGGALTEAFF. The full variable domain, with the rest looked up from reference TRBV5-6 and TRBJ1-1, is DAGVTQSPTHLIKTRGQQVTLRCSPKSGHDTVSWYQQALGQGPQFIFQYYEEEERQRGNFPDRFSGHQFPNYSSELNVNALLLGDSALYLCASSPTGGALTEAFFGQGTRLTVV.

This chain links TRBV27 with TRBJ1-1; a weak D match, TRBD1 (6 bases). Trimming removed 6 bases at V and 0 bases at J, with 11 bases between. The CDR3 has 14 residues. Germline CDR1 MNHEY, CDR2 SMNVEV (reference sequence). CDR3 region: CASSRTAMNTEAFF. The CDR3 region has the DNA TGTGCCAGCAGCCGGACAGCAATGAACACTGAAGCTTTCTTT.

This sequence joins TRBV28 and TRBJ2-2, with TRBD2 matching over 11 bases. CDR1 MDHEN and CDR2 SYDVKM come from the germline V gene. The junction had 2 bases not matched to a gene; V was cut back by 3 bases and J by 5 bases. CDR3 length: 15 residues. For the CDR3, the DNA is TGTGCCAGCAGTTTCCCTAGCGGGGGGACCGGGGAGCTGTTTTTT. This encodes CASSFPSGGTGELFF.

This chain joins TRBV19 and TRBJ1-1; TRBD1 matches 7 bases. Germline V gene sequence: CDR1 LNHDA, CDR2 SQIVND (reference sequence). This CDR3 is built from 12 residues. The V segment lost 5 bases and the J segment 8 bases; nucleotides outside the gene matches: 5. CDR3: CASSGGGFEAFF. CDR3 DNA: TGTGCCAGTAGTGGAGGGGGCTTCGAAGCTTTCTTT.

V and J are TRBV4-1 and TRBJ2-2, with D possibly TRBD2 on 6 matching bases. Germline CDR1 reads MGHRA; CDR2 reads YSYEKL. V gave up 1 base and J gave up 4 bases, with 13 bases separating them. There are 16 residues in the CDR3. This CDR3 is CASSQGVREVTGELFF. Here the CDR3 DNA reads TGCGCCAGCAGCCAAGGAGTCAGGGAGGTCACCGGGGAGCTGTTTTTT.

The CDR3 nucleotides read TGTGCCAGCAGCCAAGATCGGGCGGGAGGAGGCTACAATGAGCAGTTCTTC. Translated, it gives CASSQDRAGGGYNEQFF. This chain links TRBV4-2 with TRBJ2-1, with 8 bases aligning to TRBD2. The CDR3 is 17 residues long. Germline assignment: CDR1 LGHNA and CDR2 YNFKEQ. With V trimmed by 0 bases and J by 3 bases, 7 bases remained unmatched.

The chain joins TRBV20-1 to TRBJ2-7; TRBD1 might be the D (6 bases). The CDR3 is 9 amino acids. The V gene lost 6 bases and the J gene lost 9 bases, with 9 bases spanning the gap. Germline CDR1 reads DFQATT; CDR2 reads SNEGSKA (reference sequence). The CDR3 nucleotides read TGCAGTGCCCTCAGGGGGCAGTACTTC. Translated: CSALRGQYF.

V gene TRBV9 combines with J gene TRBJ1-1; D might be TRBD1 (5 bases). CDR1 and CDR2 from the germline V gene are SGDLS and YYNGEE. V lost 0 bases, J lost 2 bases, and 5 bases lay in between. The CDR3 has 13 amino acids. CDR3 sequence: CASSVGTNTEAFF. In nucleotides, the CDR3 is TGTGCCAGCAGCGTAGGGACAAACACTGAAGCTTTCTTT.